This is a list of T cell receptor beta chains from one sample in a study of persistence of HIV-infected CD4 T cells. Libraries were prepared by immunoSEQ multiplex PCR; TCRdb keeps only in-frame clonotypes and omits some of them. The sample lists 30,000 to 45,000 clones; roughly 87% were seen once. What these receptors recognize is not known. Sequenced material: CD4+ T cells sorted from PBMCs after roughly 17-hour stimulation, taken from a patient who received antiretroviral therapy. These receptors were obtained from an adult man with HIV who was CMV-seropositive. CDR3s include the opening cysteine and the closing phenylalanine or tryptophan. Each record gives: V gene, CDR3 protein.

v_gene: TRBV10-3
CDR3aa: CAIRGGSGLSTDTQYF

v_gene: TRBV5-5
CDR3aa: CASSPRRDNSNQPQHF

v_gene: TRBV10-3
CDR3aa: CAISGGGGTGGSNQPQHF

v_gene: TRBV3-1/TRBV3-2
CDR3aa: CASSQVGGEQYF

v_gene: TRBV7-6
CDR3aa: CASSPLGKETQYF

v_gene: TRBV5-1
CDR3aa: CASSLVGQGNYSPLHF

v_gene: TRBV7-9
CDR3aa: CASSFSGPVNTEAFF

v_gene: TRBV29-1
CDR3aa: CSVERQNTGELFF

v_gene: TRBV10-3
CDR3aa: CAISESASGRGDEQFF

v_gene: TRBV7-2
CDR3aa: CASSTWDRGEQYF

v_gene: TRBV4-1
CDR3aa: CASSHPPSGGGYGYTF

v_gene: TRBV30
CDR3aa: CAWSVRQYYGYTF

v_gene: TRBV6-5
CDR3aa: CASSLTTGSNTEAFF

v_gene: TRBV25-1
CDR3aa: CASSYAGYMTDTQYF

v_gene: TRBV3-1/TRBV3-2
CDR3aa: CASSHSFPSRLSGYTF

v_gene: TRBV4-2
CDR3aa: CASSYRLAGTDTQYF

v_gene: TRBV14
CDR3aa: CASSQGLRNYEQYF

v_gene: TRBV5-4
CDR3aa: CASSLWTVMNTEAFF

v_gene: TRBV28
CDR3aa: CASWVGTGGNQPQHF

v_gene: TRBV7-9
CDR3aa: CASSSTGGPNIGNTIYF

v_gene: TRBV25-1
CDR3aa: CASSKTGRNTEAFF

v_gene: TRBV6-5
CDR3aa: CASSSGTGNGYTF

v_gene: TRBV7-2
CDR3aa: CASSGSNNEKLFF

v_gene: TRBV5-6
CDR3aa: CASSSNPGQFNEKLFF

v_gene: TRBV18
CDR3aa: CASRIDRGRNEKLFF

v_gene: TRBV29-1
CDR3aa: CSGIKSGSTDTQYF

v_gene: TRBV14
CDR3aa: CASSRSGYGYTF

v_gene: TRBV6-5
CDR3aa: CASNRQGLNTEAFF

v_gene: TRBV28
CDR3aa: CASSLYRAGVQQPQHF

v_gene: TRBV30
CDR3aa: CALRTGTNYGYTF

v_gene: TRBV24-1
CDR3aa: CATSDSGTGGRSYTF

v_gene: TRBV18
CDR3aa: CASSPASPGTTYNEQFF

v_gene: TRBV27
CDR3aa: CASSRAPNYGYTF

v_gene: TRBV7-9
CDR3aa: CASSPRGPGANVLTF

v_gene: TRBV6-6
CDR3aa: CASITDRGTEAFF

v_gene: TRBV4-3
CDR3aa: CASSLDRLNTDTQYF

v_gene: TRBV2
CDR3aa: CASRTGTGNTGELFF

v_gene: TRBV30
CDR3aa: CAWSVVGLSNEQYF

v_gene: TRBV5-1
CDR3aa: CASSHYSSGSTDTQYF

v_gene: TRBV28
CDR3aa: CASSQDQGAGANVLTF